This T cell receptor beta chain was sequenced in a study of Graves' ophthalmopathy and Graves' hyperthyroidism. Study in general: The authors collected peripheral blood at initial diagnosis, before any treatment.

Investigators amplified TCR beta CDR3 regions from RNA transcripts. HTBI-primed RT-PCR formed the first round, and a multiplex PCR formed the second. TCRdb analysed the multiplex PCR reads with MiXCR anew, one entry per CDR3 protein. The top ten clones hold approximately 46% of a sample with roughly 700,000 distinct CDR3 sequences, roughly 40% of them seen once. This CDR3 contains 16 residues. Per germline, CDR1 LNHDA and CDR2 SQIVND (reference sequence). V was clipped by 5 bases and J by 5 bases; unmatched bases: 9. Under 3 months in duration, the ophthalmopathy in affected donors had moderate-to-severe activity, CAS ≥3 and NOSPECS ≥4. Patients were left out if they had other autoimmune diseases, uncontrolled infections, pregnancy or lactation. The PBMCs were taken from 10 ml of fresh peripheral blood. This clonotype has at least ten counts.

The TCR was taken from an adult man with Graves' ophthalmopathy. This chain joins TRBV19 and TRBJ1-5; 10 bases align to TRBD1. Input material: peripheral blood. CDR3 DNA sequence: TGTGCCAGTAGTGATTCCGGGACAGGGGCCCATCAGCCCCAGCATTTT. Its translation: CASSDSGTGAHQPQHF.